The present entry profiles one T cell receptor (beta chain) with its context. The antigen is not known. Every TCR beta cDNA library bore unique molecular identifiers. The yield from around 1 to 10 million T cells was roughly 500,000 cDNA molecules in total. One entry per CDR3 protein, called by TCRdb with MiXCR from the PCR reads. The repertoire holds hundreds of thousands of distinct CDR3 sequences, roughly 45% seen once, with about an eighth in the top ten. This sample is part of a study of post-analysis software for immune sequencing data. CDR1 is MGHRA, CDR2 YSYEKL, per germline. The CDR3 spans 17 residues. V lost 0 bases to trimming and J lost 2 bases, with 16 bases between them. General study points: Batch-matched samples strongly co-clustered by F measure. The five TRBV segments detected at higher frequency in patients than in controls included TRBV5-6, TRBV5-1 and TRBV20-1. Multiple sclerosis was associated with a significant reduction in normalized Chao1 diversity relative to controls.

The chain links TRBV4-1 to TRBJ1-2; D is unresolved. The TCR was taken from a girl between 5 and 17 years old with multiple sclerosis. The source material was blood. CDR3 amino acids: CASSQDLKPNPNYGYTF. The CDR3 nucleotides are TGCGCCAGCAGCCAAGATCTAAAACCCAACCCCAACTATGGCTACACCTTC.